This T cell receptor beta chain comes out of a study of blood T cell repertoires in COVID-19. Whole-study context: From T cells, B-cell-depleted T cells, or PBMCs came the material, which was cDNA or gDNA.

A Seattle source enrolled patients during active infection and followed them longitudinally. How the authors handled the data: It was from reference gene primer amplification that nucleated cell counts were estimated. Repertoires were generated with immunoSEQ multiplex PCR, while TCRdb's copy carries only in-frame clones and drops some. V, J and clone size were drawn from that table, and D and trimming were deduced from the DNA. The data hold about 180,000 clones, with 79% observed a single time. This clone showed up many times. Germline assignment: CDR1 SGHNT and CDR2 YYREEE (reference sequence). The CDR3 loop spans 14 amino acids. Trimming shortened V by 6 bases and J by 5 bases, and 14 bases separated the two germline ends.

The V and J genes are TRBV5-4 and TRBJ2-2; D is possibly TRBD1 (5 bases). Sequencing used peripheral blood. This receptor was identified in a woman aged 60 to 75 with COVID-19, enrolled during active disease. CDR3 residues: CASKDPRGTGELFF. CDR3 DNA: TGTGCCAGCAAAGACCCTAGGGGAACCGGGGAGCTGTTTTTT.